This TCR beta chain was sequenced in a study of T cells in women clearing cervical HPV infection. Concerning this clone: The read is 3 residues too short to cover the CDR3 end, so that end is filled in from the germline J gene.

CDR1 and CDR2 from the germline V gene are DFQATT and SNEGSKA (reference sequence). CDR3 size: 13 residues. The V end was cut by 7 bases, the J end by 3 bases, with 13 bases between. TCRdb's copy holds only in-frame clones and misses some; the assay was immunoSEQ multiplex PCR. The data show 48,000 or so clones, and the top ten clones hold about 1.6%. The V and J genes are TRBV20-1 and TRBJ1-5, with TRBD1 as a possible D gene (5 bases). The source is a woman between 18 and 70 years old with a cervical HPV16 infection that either progressed to CIN3+ or cleared (not recorded which). The sample taken for sequencing was blood buffy coat. CDR3 DNA (partial): TGCAGTGTCCCTCAGGGAACCAATCAGCCC. This translates into CSVPQGTNQP. The complete CDR3 protein is CSVPQGTNQPQHF.